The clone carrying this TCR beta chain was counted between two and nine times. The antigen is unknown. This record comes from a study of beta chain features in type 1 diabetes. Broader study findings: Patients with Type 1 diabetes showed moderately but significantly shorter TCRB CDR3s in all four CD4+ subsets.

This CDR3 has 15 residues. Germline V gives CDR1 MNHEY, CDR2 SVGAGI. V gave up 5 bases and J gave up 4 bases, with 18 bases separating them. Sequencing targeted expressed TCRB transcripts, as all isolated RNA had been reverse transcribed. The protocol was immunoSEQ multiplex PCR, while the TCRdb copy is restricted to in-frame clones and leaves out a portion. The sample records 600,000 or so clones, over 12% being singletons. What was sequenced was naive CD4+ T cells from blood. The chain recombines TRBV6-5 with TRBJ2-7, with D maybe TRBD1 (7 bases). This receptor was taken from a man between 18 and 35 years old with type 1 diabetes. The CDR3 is CASSLRQGGLYEQYF. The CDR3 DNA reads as TGTGCCAGCAGTCTCCGTCAGGGGGGTCTTTACGAGCAGTACTTC.